This T cell receptor (beta chain) came from a study of blood T cell repertoires in COVID-19. Study at large: The United States, Italy and Spain were the sources of the acute and convalescent COVID-19 samples.

This clone was seen only once. The CDR3 length is 13 residues. Germline lookup yields CDR1 SGHAT and CDR2 FQNNGV. The ends lost 5 bases at V and 15 bases at J; junction bases unmatched: 11. In the authors' workflow: Estimation of nucleated cell counts was performed using reference gene primer amplification. The table came from immunoSEQ multiplex PCR; TCRdb's copy has only in-frame clones and leaves some out. V and J calls and clone size are copied from that table; D and trimming were computed from the DNA. The repertoire includes some 370,000 clones, more than 80% of them detected once, and around 1.3% sits in the top ten.

The specimen was peripheral blood. The clonotype comes from a middle-aged man with acute or convalescent COVID-19. This chain joins TRBV11-2 and TRBJ1-5; 9 bases fit TRBD1. The CDR3, as DNA: TGTGCCAGCAGCCAGAACCGGGACAGGGCGAGGCATTTT. It encodes CASSQNRDRARHF.